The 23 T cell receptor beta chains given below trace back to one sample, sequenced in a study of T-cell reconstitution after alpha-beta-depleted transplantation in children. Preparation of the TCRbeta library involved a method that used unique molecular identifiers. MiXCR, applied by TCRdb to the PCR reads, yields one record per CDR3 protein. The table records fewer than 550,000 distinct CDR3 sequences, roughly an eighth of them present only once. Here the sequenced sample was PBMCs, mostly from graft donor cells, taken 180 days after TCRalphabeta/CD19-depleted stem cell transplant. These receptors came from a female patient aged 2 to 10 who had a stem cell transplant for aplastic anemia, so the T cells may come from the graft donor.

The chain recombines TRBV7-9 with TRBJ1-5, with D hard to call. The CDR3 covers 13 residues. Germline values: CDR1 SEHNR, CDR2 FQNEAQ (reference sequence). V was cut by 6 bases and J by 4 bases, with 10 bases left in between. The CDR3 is CASSLTENQPQHF. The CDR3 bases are TGTGCCAGCAGTTTGACGGAGAATCAGCCCCAGCATTTT.

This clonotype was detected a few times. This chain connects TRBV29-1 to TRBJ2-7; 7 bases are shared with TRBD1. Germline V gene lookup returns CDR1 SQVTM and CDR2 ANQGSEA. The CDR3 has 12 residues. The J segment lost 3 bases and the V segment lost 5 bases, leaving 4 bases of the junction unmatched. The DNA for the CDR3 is TGCAGCGTTCGGCCAGGGGGCTACGAGCAGTACTTC. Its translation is CSVRPGGYEQYF.

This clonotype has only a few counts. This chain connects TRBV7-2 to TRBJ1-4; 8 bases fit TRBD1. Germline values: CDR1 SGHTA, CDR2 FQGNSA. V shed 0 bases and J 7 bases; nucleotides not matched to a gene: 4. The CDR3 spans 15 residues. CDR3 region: CASSLARGRGEKLFF. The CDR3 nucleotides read TGTGCCAGCAGCTTAGCCAGGGGGCGCGGTGAAAAACTGTTTTTT.

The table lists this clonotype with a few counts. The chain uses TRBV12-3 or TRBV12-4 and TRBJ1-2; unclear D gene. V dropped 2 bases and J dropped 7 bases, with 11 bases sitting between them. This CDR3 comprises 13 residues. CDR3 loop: CASSLTETGGYTF. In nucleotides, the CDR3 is TGTGCCAGCAGTTTAACTGAGACGGGTGGCTACACCTTC.

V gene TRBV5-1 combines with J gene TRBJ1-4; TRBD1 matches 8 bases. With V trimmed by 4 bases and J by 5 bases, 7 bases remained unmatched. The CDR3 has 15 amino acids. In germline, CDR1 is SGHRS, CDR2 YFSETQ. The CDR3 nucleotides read TGCGCCAGCAGCGGGGGACAGGTCCCAAATGAAAAACTGTTTTTT. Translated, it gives CASSGGQVPNEKLFF. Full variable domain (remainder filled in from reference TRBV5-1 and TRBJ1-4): KAGVTQTPRYLIKTRGQQVTLSCSPISGHRSVSWYQQTPGQGLQFLFEYFSETQRNKGNFPGRFSGRQFSNSRSEMNVSTLELGDSALYLCASSGGQVPNEKLFFGSGTQLSVL.

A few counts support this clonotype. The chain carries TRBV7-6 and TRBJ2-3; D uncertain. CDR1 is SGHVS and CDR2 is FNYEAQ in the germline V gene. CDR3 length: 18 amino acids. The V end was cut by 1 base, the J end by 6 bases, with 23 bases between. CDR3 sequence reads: CASSLGWRRPSRADTQYF. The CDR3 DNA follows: TGTGCCAGCAGCTTAGGATGGCGCCGACCGTCGCGAGCGGATACGCAGTATTTT.

In DNA, the CDR3 is TGTGCCAGCACCCCTCGTAGATCTAACTATGGCTACACCTTC. The encoded protein is CASTPRRSNYGYTF. The chain employs TRBV2 and TRBJ1-2; D is unclear. CDR1 SNHLY and CDR2 FYNNEI come from the germline V gene. The V end was cut by 7 bases, the J end by 0 bases, with 12 bases between. There are 14 residues in the CDR3.

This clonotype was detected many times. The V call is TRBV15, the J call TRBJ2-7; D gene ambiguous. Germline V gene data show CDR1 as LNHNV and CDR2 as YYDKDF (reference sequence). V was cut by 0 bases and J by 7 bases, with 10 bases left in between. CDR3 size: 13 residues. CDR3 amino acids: CATSRERRREQYV. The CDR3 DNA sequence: TGTGCCACCAGCAGAGAGAGGCGACGGGAGCAGTACGTC.

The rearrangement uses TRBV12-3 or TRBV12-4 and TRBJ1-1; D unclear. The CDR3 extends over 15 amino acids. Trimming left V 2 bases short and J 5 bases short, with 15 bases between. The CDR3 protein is CASSLWASGGTEAFF. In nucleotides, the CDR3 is TGTGCCAGCAGTTTATGGGCCTCTGGAGGGACTGAAGCTTTCTTT.

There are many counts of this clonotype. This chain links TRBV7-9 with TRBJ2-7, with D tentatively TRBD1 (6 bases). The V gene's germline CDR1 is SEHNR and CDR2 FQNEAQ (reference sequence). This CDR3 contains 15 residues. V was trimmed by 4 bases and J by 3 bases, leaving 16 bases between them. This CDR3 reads CASSSEADRYYEQYF. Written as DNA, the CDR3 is TGTGCCAGCAGCTCCGAAGCTGACAGGTACTACGAGCAGTACTTC.

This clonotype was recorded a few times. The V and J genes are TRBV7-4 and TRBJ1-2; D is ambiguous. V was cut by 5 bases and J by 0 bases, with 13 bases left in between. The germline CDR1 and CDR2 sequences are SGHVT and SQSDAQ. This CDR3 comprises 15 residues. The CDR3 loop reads CASSLSSGPNYGYTF. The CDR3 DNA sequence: TGTGCCAGCAGCCTTTCGTCAGGACCTAACTATGGCTACACCTTC. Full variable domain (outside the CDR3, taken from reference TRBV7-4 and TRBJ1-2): GAGVSQSPRYKVAKRGRDVALRCDSISGHVTLYWYRQTLGQGSEVLTYSQSDAQRDKSGRPSGRFSAERPERSVSTLKIQRTEQGDSAVYLCASSLSSGPNYGYTFGSGTRLTVV.

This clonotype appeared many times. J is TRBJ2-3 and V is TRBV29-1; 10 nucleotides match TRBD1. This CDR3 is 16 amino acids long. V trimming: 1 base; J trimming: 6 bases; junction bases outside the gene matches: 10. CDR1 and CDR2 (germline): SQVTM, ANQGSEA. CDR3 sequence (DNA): TGCAGCGTTGAAGGCGGGACAGGGGCGACCGTGGATACGCAGTATTTT. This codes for CSVEGGTGATVDTQYF.

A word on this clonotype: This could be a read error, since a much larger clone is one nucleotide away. The CDR3 nucleotides read TGTGCCAGCAGCCCTAGCTGGAGCTCCTACAATGAGCAGTTCTTC. Protein product: CASSPSWSSYNEQFF. The rearrangement links TRBV7-3 to TRBJ2-1; a weak D match, TRBD2 (5 bases). Looked up from germline, CDR1 is SGHTA and CDR2 is FQGTGA. The CDR3 extends over 15 amino acids. Trimming removed 5 bases from V and 0 bases from J, with 11 bases in between.

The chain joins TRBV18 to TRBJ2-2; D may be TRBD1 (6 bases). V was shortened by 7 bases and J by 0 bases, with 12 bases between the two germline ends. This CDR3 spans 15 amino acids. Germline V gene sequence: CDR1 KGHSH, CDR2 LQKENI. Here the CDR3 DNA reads TGTGCCAGCTTTTACAGGGTCGCGAACACCGGGGAGCTGTTTTTT. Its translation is CASFYRVANTGELFF.

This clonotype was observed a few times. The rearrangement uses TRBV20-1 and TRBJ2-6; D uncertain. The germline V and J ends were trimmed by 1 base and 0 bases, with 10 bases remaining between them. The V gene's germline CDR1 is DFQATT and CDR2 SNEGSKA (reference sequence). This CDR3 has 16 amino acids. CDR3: CSARGRVSSGANVLTF. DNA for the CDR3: TGCAGTGCTAGAGGACGAGTGAGCTCTGGGGCCAACGTCCTGACTTTC.

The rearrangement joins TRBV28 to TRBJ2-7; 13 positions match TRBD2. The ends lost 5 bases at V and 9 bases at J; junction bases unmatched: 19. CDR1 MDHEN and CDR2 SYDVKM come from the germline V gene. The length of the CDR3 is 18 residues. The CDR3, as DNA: TGTGCCAGCAGTGATCCCCTAGGACTAGCGGGAGTTCTTCTTCCGCAGTACTTC. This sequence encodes CASSDPLGLAGVLLPQYF.

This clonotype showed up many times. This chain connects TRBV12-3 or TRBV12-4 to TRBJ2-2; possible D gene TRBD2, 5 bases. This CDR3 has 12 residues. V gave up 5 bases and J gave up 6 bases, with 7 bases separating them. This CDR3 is CASSPGSGELFF. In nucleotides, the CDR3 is TGTGCCAGCAGTCCGGGGTCCGGGGAGCTGTTTTTT.

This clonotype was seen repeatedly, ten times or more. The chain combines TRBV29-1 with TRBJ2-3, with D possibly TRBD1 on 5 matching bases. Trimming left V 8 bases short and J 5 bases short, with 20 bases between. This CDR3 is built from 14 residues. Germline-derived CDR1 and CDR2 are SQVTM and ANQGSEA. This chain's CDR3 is CSTTKGQGRDTQYF. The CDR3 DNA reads TGCAGCACCACAAAGGGGCAGGGAAGAGATACGCAGTATTTT.

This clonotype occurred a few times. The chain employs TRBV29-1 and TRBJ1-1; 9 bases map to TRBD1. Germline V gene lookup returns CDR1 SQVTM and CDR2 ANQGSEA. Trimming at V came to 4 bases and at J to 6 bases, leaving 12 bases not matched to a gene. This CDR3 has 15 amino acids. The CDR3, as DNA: TGCAGCGTTGTCGACAGGGGGTTAAGTAGGCCTGAAGCTTTCTTT. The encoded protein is CSVVDRGLSRPEAFF.

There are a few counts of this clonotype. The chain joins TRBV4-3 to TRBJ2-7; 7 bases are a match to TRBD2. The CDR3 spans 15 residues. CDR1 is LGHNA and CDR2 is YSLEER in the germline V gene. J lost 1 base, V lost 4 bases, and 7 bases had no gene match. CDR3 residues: CASSRGRAESYEQYF. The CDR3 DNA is TGCGCCAGCAGCCGAGGGAGGGCCGAGTCCTACGAGCAGTACTTC.

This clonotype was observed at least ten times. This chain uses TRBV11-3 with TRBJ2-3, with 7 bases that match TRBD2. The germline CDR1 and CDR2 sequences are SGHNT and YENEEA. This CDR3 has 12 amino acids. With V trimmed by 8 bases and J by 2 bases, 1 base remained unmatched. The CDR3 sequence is CASAGDTDTQYF. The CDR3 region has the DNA TGTGCCAGCGCGGGAGACACAGATACGCAGTATTTT.

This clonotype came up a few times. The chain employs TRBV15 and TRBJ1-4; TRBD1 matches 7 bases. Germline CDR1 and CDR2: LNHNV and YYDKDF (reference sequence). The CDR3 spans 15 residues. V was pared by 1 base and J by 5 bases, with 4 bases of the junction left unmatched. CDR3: CATSRGSGGNEKLFF. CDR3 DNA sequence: TGTGCCACCAGCAGAGGCTCAGGGGGGAATGAAAAACTGTTTTTT.

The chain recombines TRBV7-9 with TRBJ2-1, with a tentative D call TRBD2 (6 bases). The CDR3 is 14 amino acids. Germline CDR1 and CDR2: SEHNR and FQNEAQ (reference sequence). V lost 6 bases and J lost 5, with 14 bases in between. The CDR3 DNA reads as TGTGCCAGCAGTCCTTGGGCGGGACACAATGAGCAGTTCTTC. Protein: CASSPWAGHNEQFF.